The clone carrying this T cell receptor (beta chain) was recorded a few times. CDR3 length equals 15 residues. Germline CDR1 reads SGHTS; CDR2 reads YDEGEE. The V and J ends lost 4 bases and 7 bases respectively, with 18 bases between them. TCRdb reprocessed the 5' RACE reads with MiXCR, giving one entry per CDR3 protein. The table lists some 25,000 distinct CDR3 sequences, about 4.5% of them singletons. This entry is derived from a study of early T cells in non-severe SARS-CoV-2 infection. The V gene is TRBV5-8, the J gene TRBJ2-1; D perhaps matches TRBD2 (6 bases). The specimen was whole blood. The TCR comes from an adult who was a healthcare worker with PCR-confirmed SARS-CoV-2 infection or an uninfected control (not recorded which). As DNA, the CDR3 is TGTGCCAGCAGCCTGGACCGGGACTGGCAGAATGAGCAGTTCTTC. This codes for CASSLDRDWQNEQFF.